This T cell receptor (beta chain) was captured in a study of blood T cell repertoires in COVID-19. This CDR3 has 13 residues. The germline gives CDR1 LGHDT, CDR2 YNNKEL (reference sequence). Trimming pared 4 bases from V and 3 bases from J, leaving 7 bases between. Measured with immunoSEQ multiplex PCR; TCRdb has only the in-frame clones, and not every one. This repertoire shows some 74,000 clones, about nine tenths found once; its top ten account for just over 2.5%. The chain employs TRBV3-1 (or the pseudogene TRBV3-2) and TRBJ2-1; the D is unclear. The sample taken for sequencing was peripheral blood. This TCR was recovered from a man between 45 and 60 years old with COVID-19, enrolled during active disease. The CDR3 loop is CASSRADYNEQFF. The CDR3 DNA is TGTGCCAGCAGCCGAGCCGACTACAATGAGCAGTTCTTC.